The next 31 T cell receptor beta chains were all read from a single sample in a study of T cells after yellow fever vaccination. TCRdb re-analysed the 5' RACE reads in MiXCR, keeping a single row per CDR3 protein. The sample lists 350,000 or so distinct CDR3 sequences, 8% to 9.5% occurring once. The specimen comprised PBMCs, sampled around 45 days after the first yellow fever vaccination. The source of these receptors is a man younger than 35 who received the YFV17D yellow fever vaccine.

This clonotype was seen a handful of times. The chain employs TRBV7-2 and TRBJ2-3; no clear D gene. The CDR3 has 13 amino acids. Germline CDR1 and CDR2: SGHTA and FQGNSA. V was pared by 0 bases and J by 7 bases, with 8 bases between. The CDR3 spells CASSLAGENTQYF. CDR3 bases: TGTGCCAGCAGCTTAGCGGGCGAAAATACGCAGTATTTT.

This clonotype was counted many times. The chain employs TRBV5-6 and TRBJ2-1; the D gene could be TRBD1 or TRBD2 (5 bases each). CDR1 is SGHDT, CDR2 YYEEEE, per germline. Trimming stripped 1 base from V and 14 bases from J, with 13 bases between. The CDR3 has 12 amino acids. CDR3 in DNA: TGTGCCAGCAGCTTGTCGGGGACGAGAGAGTTCTTC. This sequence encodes CASSLSGTREFF.

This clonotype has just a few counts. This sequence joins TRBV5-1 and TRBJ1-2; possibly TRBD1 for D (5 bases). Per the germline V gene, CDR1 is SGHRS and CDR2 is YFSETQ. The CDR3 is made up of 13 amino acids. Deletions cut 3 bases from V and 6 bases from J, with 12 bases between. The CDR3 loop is CASSSRGSHGYTF. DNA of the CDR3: TGCGCCAGCAGCTCTAGGGGATCCCATGGCTACACCTTC.

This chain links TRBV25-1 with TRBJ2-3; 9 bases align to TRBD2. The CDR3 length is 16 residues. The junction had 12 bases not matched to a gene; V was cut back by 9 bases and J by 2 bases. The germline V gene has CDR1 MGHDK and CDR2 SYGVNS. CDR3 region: CASTATSGDFTDTQYF. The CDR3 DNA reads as TGTGCCAGTACAGCGACTAGCGGAGATTTCACAGATACGCAGTATTTT.

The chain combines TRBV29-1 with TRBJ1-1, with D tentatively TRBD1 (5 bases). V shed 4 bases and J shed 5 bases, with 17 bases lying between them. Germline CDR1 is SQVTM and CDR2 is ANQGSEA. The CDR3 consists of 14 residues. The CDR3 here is CSVGLGVTETEAFF. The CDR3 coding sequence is TGCAGCGTTGGTTTAGGGGTTACCGAGACTGAAGCTTTCTTT.

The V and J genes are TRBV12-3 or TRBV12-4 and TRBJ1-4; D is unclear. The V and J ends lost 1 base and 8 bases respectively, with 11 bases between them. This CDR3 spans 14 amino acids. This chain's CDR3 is CASSLGGRQEKLFF. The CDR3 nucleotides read TGTGCCAGCAGTTTAGGAGGGCGGCAAGAAAAACTGTTTTTT.

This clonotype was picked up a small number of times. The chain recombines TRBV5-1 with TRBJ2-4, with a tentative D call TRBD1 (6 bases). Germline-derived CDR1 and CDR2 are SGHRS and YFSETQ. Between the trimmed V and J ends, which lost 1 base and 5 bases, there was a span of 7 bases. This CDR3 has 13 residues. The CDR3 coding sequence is TGCGCCAGCAGCTTGCCAGGGGAAAACATTCAGTACTTC. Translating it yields CASSLPGENIQYF.

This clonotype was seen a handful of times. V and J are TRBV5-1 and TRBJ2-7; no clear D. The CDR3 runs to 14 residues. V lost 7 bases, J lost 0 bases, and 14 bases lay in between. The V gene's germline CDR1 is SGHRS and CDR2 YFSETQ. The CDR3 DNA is TGCGCCAGCTCCCAGATGAGAAGCTCCTACGAGCAGTACTTC. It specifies CASSQMRSSYEQYF.

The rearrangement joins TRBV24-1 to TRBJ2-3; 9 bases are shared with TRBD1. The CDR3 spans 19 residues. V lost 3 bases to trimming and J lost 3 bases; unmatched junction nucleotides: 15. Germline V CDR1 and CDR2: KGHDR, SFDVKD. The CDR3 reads CATSDPPTQGAYGTDTQYF. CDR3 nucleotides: TGTGCCACCAGTGATCCACCCACACAGGGGGCTTATGGGACAGATACGCAGTATTTT.

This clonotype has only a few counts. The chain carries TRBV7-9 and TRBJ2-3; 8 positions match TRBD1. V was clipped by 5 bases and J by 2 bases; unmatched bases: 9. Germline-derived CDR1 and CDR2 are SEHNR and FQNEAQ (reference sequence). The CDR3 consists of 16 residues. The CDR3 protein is CASSRLSGGLTDTQYF. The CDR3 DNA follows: TGTGCCAGCAGCCGACTGTCAGGGGGCCTCACAGATACGCAGTATTTT.

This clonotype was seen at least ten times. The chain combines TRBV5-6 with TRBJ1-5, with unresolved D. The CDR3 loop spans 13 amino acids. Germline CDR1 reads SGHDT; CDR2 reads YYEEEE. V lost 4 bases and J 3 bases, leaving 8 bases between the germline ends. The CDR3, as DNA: TGTGCCAGCAGCAGCGGTTACAATCAGCCCCAGCATTTT. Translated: CASSSGYNQPQHF.

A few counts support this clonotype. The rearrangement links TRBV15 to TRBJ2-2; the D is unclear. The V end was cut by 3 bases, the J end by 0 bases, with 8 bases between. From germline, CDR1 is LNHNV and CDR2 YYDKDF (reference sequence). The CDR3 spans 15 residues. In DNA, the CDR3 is TGTGCCACCAGCAGCGGTCGGCCGAACACCGGGGAGCTGTTTTTT. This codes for CATSSGRPNTGELFF.

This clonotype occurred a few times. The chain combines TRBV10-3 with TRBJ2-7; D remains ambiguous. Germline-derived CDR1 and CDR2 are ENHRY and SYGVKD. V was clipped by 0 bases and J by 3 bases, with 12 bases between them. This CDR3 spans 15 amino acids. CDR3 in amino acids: CAISESKGNLYEQYF. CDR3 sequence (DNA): TGTGCCATCAGTGAGTCGAAAGGGAACCTCTACGAGCAGTACTTC.

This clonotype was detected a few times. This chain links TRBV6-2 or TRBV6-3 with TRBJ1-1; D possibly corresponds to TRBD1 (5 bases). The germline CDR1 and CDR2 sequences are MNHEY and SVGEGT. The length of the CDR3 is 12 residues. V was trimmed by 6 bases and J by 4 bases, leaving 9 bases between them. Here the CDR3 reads CASSKGPTEAFF. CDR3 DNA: TGTGCCAGCAGCAAGGGACCCACTGAAGCTTTCTTT.

The CDR3: CASRETGKVMETQYF. DNA for the CDR3: TGTGCCAGCAGAGAGACAGGGAAGGTGATGGAGACCCAGTACTTC. The chain links TRBV3-1 to TRBJ2-5, with TRBD1 matching 7 bases. The CDR3 sequence is 15 residues long. Looked up from germline, CDR1 is LGHDT and CDR2 is YNNKEL (reference sequence). With 6 bases clipped from V and 5 bases from J, the junction kept 12 bases outside the gene matches.

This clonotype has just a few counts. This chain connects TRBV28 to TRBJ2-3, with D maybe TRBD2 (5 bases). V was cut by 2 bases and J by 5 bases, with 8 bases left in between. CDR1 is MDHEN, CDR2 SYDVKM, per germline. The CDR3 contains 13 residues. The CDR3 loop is CASSLTRVDTQYF. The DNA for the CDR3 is TGTGCCAGCAGTTTAACTAGGGTAGATACGCAGTATTTT.

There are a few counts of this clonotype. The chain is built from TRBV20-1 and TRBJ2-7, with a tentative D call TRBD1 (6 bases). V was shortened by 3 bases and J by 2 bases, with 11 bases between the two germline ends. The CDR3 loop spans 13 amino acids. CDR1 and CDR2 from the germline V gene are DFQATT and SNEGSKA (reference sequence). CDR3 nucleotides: TGCAGTGCTAGGACAGGCCTTGCCTACGAGCAGTACGTC. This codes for CSARTGLAYEQYV.

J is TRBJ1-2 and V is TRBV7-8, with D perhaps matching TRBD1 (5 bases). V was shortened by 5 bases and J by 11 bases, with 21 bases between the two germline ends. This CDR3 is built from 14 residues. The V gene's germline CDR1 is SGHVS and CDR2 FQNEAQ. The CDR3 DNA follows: TGTGCCAGCAGCACAAGTACAGGACCCTACCCTTACACCTTC. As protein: CASSTSTGPYPYTF. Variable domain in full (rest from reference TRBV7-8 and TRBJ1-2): GAGVSQSPRYKVAKRGQDVALRCDPISGHVSLFWYQQALGQGPEFLTYFQNEAQLDKSGLPSDRFFAERPEGSVSTLKIQRTQQEDSAVYLCASSTSTGPYPYTFGSGTRLTVV.

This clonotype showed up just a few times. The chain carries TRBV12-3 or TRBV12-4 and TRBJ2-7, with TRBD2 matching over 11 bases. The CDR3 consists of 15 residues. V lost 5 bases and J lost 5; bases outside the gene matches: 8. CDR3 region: CASSQLAGVFHEQYF. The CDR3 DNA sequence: TGTGCCAGCAGTCAACTAGCGGGGGTCTTCCACGAGCAGTACTTC.

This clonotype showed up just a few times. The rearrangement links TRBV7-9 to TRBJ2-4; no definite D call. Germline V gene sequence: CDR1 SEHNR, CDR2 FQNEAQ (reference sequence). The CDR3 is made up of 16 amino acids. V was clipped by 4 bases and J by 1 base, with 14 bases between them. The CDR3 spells CASSSFWLGAKNIQYF. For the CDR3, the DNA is TGTGCCAGCAGCTCCTTTTGGTTGGGGGCCAAAAACATTCAGTACTTC.

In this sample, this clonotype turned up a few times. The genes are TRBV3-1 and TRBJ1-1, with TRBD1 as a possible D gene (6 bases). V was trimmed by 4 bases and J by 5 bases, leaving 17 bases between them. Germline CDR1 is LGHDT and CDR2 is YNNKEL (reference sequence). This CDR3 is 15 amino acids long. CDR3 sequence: CASSRPGHARTEAFF. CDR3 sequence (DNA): TGTGCCAGCAGCCGCCCGGGACACGCGAGGACTGAAGCTTTCTTT.

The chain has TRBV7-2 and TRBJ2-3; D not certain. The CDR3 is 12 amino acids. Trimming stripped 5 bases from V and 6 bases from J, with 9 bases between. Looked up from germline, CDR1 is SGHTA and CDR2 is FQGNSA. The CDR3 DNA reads TGTGCCAGCAGCCCCCATCGGGATACGCAGTATTTT. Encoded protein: CASSPHRDTQYF.

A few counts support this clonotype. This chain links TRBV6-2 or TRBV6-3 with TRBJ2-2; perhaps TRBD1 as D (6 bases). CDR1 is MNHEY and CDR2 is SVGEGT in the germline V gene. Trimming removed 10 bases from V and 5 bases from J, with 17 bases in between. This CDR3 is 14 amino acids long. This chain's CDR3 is CAILSGQMTGELFF. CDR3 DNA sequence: TGTGCCATCTTAAGCGGACAGATGACCGGGGAGCTGTTTTTT.

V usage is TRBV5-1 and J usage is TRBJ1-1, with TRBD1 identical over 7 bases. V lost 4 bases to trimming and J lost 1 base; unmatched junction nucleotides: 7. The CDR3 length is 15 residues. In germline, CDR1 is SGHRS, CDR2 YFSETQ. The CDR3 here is CASSPSGQTNTEAFF. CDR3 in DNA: TGCGCCAGCAGCCCATCGGGACAGACGAACACTGAAGCTTTCTTT.

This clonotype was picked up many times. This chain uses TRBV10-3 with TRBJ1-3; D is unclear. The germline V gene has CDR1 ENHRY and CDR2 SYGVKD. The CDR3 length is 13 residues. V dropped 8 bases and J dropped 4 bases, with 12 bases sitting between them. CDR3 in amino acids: CAIPWEAGNTIYF. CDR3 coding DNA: TGTGCCATCCCTTGGGAGGCGGGAAACACCATATATTTT.

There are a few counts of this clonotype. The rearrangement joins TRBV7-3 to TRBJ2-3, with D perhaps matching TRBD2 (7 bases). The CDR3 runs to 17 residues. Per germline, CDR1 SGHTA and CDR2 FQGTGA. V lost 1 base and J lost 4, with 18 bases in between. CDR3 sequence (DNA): TGTGCCAGCAGCTTAATCGGGCGGGGGCCTCGGCCAGATACGCAGTATTTT. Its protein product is CASSLIGRGPRPDTQYF.

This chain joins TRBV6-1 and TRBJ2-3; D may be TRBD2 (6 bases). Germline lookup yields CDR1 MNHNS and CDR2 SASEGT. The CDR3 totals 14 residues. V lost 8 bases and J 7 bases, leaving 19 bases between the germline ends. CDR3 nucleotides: TGTGCCAGCGGTCCCTTGGAGGGGAGGAATACGCAGTATTTT. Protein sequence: CASGPLEGRNTQYF.

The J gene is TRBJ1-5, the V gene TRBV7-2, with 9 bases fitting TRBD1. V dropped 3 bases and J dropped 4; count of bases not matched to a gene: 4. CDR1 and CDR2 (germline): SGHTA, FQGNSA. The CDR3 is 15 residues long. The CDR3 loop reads CASSFTGGGNQPQHF. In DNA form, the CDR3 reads TGTGCCAGCAGCTTTACAGGGGGCGGAAATCAGCCCCAGCATTTT.

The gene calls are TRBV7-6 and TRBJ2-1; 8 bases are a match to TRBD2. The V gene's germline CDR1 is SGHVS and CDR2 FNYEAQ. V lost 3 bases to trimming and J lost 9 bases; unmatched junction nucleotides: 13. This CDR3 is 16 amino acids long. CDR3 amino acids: CASSFFSGANVGEQFF. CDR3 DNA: TGTGCCAGCAGCTTTTTTAGCGGGGCGAACGTGGGTGAGCAGTTCTTC.

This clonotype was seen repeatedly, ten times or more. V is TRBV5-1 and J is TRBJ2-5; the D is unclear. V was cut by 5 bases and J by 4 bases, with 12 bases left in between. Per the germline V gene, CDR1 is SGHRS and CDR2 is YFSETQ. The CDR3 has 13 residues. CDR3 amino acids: CASSSLSGETQYF. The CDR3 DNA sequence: TGCGCCAGCAGTTCCCTTTCCGGAGAGACCCAGTACTTC.

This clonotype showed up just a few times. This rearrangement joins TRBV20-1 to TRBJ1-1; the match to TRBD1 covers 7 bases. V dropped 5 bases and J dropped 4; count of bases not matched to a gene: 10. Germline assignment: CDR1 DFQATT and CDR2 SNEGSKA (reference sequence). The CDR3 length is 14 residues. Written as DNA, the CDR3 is TGCAGTGCTCCCCGGACAGGCCCGGGCACTGAAGCTTTCTTT. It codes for CSAPRTGPGTEAFF.